The 27 T cell receptor beta chains given below trace back to one sample, sequenced in a study of vaccination effects on CD4 cells after COVID-19. Antigens of these TCRs are unknown. Antigen-specific CD4+ T cells expanded by the ViraFEST assay with viral peptide pools were then sequenced. At the end of roughly 9 days of culture, CD4+ T cells were isolated. According to the study, vaccine recipients showed no prior SARS-CoV-2 infection and negative nucleocapsid antibodies. Using immunoSEQ multiplex PCR, the repertoire was profiled, and TCRdb retains in-frame clones only, with some absent. The sample shows about 71,000 clones, 80% of them seen only once. Specimen: CD4+ T cells from PBMCs cultured with SARS-CoV-2 spike peptides, collected before COVID-19 vaccination. The source is a human donor who received a COVID-19 vaccine.

This chain uses TRBV6-5 with TRBJ2-1; 7 positions agree with TRBD2. The CDR3 has 15 residues. CDR1 is MNHEY and CDR2 is SVGAGI in the germline V gene. V dropped 10 bases and J dropped 0; count of bases not matched to a gene: 9. CDR3 residues: CATSNSGRSYNEQFF. Here the CDR3 DNA reads TGTGCCACCTCAAATAGCGGGCGCTCCTACAATGAGCAGTTCTTC.

This chain uses TRBV6-5 with TRBJ2-7; possible D gene TRBD2, 6 bases. V gave up 7 bases and J gave up 9 bases, with 19 bases separating them. Germline V gene data show CDR1 as MNHEY and CDR2 as SVGAGI. The CDR3 runs 13 residues. Here the CDR3 reads CASTAPGAGPQYV. In DNA form, the CDR3 reads TGTGCCAGCACTGCCCCCGGGGCGGGACCGCAGTACGTC.

The chain combines TRBV5-4 with TRBJ1-3; 7 bases agree with TRBD1. Germline V CDR1 and CDR2: SGHNT, YYREEE (reference sequence). The ends lost 4 bases at V and 2 bases at J; junction bases unmatched: 6. The CDR3 has 15 residues. The CDR3 protein is CASSLQGTAGNTIYF. CDR3 nucleotide sequence: TGTGCCAGCAGCCTACAGGGGACTGCTGGAAACACCATATATTTT.

The V and J genes are TRBV15 and TRBJ2-3; no firm D call. This CDR3 has 15 amino acids. From germline, CDR1 is LNHNV and CDR2 YYDKDF (reference sequence). Trimming cost V 1 base and J 1 base, with 9 bases left between them. This CDR3 is CATSRVHLGTDTQYF. In DNA form, the CDR3 reads TGTGCCACCAGCAGAGTTCACCTCGGCACAGATACGCAGTATTTT.

This clone has just one count. V is TRBV15 and J is TRBJ1-2; TRBD1 agrees at 8 bases. There are 14 residues in the CDR3. Losses at the gene ends were 3 bases for V and 6 bases for J; bases not matched to a gene: 6. Germline-derived CDR1 and CDR2 are LNHNV and YYDKDF (reference sequence). CDR3 nucleotide sequence: TGTGCCACCAGCAGTCATGCAGGGGGCAATGGCTACACCTTC. Residues: CATSSHAGGNGYTF.

The table lists this clone with a count of one. The chain carries TRBV6-5 and TRBJ1-2, with 8 nucleotides matching TRBD1. Germline V gives CDR1 MNHEY, CDR2 SVGAGI. The length of the CDR3 is 13 residues. J was trimmed by 5 bases and V by 6 bases; bases with no gene match: 5. The CDR3 spells CASRDRVGYGYTF. The CDR3 DNA follows: TGTGCCAGCAGGGACAGGGTTGGATATGGCTACACCTTC.

This clone was found a few times. This sequence joins TRBV14 and TRBJ2-1, with TRBD1 matching over 7 bases. The CDR3 runs to 16 residues. Per the germline V gene, CDR1 is SGHDN and CDR2 is FVKESK. Unmatched junction bases numbered 7, after V lost 4 bases and J lost 1 base. CDR3: CASSLLTGRSYNEQFF. DNA for the CDR3: TGTGCCAGCAGCCTTCTGACAGGGCGATCCTACAATGAGCAGTTCTTC.

This chain uses TRBV6-5 with TRBJ2-2; D possibly corresponds to TRBD1 (6 bases). Germline CDR1 reads MNHEY; CDR2 reads SVGAGI. With 5 bases removed from V and 0 bases from J, the gap between germline ends came to 10 bases. The CDR3 is 15 residues long. The CDR3 DNA follows: TGTGCCAGCAGTCCAAGGACAGCGAACACCGGGGAGCTGTTTTTT. It translates to CASSPRTANTGELFF.

The chain combines TRBV7-2 with TRBJ2-1; 8 bases map to TRBD2. The CDR3 is 18 amino acids. Germline trimming cut 1 base from V and 3 bases from J; bases unmatched to any gene: 11. The germline V gene has CDR1 SGHTA and CDR2 FQGNSA. CDR3 in DNA: TGTGCCAGCAGCTTAGTCGAACTTACGGGGGGGGTCTACAATGAGCAGTTCTTC. This translates into CASSLVELTGGVYNEQFF.

V is TRBV7-2 and J is TRBJ2-5, with 7 bases lining up with TRBD2. V lost 2 bases to trimming and J lost 7 bases; unmatched junction nucleotides: 10. The CDR3 length is 15 residues. Germline CDR1 and CDR2: SGHTA and FQGNSA. CDR3 region: CASSLTRLAPGTQYF. The CDR3 bases are TGTGCCAGCAGCTTAACAAGACTAGCCCCAGGGACCCAGTACTTC.

V gene TRBV30 combines with J gene TRBJ1-4; tentative D call: TRBD1 (5 bases). Germline CDR1 reads GTSNPN; CDR2 reads SVGIG (reference sequence). The V end was cut by 4 bases, the J end by 4 bases, with 10 bases between. This CDR3 region has 13 residues. The CDR3 region has the DNA TGTGCCTGGACAGGGATGGGTAATGAAAAACTGTTTTTT. Its translation is CAWTGMGNEKLFF.

The chain recombines TRBV4-1 with TRBJ1-2; 9 bases are a match to TRBD1. The CDR3 has 17 amino acids. CDR1 MGHRA and CDR2 YSYEKL come from the germline V gene. The J segment lost 2 bases and the V segment lost 2 bases, leaving 9 bases of the junction unmatched. The DNA for the CDR3 is TGCGCCAGCAGCCAAACATGGCCAACAGGGGGCAACTATGGCTACACCTTC. Translating gives CASSQTWPTGGNYGYTF.

The chain joins TRBV10-2 to TRBJ2-7; D may be TRBD2 (5 bases). This CDR3 region has 14 residues. V gave up 5 bases and J gave up 0 bases, with 11 bases separating them. The V gene's germline CDR1 is WSHSY and CDR2 SAAADI. DNA for the CDR3: TGCGCCAGCAGTAACCGGGAAAGCTCCTACGAGCAGTACGTC. Translated, it gives CASSNRESSYEQYV.

V and J are TRBV13 and TRBJ2-3; 10 bases map to TRBD2. The V segment lost 2 bases and the J segment 4 bases; nucleotides outside the gene matches: 3. This CDR3 is built from 15 residues. Germline V gives CDR1 PRHDT, CDR2 FYEKMQ (reference sequence). The CDR3: CASSLTSGVADTQYF. As DNA, the CDR3 is TGTGCCAGCAGCTTAACTAGCGGGGTCGCAGATACGCAGTATTTT.

The V gene is TRBV14, the J gene TRBJ2-2; a weak D match, TRBD1 (5 bases). The CDR3 length is 15 residues. V was trimmed by 4 bases and J by 0 bases, leaving 9 bases between them. Germline assignment: CDR1 SGHDN and CDR2 FVKESK. The CDR3 DNA reads as TGTGCCAGCAGCCGCAGGGAAGCGAACACCGGGGAGCTGTTTTTT. This codes for CASSRREANTGELFF.

This chain uses TRBV6-5 with TRBJ1-2; D is unclear. Trimming stripped 6 bases from V and 6 bases from J, with 8 bases between. Germline V gives CDR1 MNHEY, CDR2 SVGAGI. The CDR3 extends over 11 amino acids. The CDR3 DNA reads TGTGCCAGCAGAGACGCGAATGGCTACACCTTC. It encodes CASRDANGYTF.

This rearrangement joins TRBV5-1 to TRBJ1-1; TRBD1 is a possible D gene (5 bases). The CDR3 runs 14 residues. Germline CDR1 reads SGHRS; CDR2 reads YFSETQ. Trimming pared 5 bases from V and 1 base from J, leaving 12 bases between. This CDR3 reads CASSSQVSNTEAFF. Here the CDR3 DNA reads TGCGCCAGCAGTTCACAGGTCTCGAACACTGAAGCTTTCTTT.

This chain links TRBV6-5 with TRBJ1-2; 9 nucleotides agree with TRBD1. CDR3 size: 14 residues. CDR1 and CDR2 from the germline V gene are MNHEY and SVGAGI. The ends lost 5 bases at V and 6 bases at J; junction bases unmatched: 7. The CDR3 nucleotides are TGTGCCAGCAGTCGAACCACAGGGGGCGATGGCTACACCTTC. It codes for CASSRTTGGDGYTF.

The rearrangement links TRBV7-3 to TRBJ2-2; 10 bases are shared with TRBD2. This CDR3 is built from 18 residues. The V segment lost 0 bases and the J segment 2 bases; nucleotides outside the gene matches: 6. The V gene's germline CDR1 is SGHTA and CDR2 FQGTGA. For the CDR3, the DNA is TGTGCCAGCAGCTTAACCCCTAGCGGGGGACCAAACACCGGGGAGCTGTTTTTT. This encodes CASSLTPSGGPNTGELFF.

This chain joins TRBV4-3 and TRBJ2-5, with D perhaps TRBD2 (6 bases). V dropped 0 bases and J dropped 9 bases, with 14 bases sitting between them. Germline-derived CDR1 and CDR2 are LGHNA and YSLEER. This CDR3 has 14 amino acids. CDR3 sequence: CASSQDLTSWPQYF. In nucleotides, the CDR3 is TGCGCCAGCAGCCAAGATCTCACTAGCTGGCCCCAGTACTTC.

The V and J genes are TRBV7-7 and TRBJ2-3; TRBD2 agrees at 7 bases. Germline loops: CDR1 SSHAT, CDR2 FNYEAQ (reference sequence). There are 15 residues in the CDR3. Germline trimming cut 5 bases from V and 0 bases from J; bases unmatched to any gene: 5. CDR3 DNA sequence: TGTGCCAGCAGCGTCCTGGGGGGGAGCACAGATACGCAGTATTTT. Amino acid sequence: CASSVLGGSTDTQYF.

The V and J genes are TRBV5-1 and TRBJ2-5; the D gene is possibly TRBD2 (6 bases). The CDR3 has 16 residues. Trimming removed 2 bases at V and 5 bases at J, with 19 bases between. CDR1 SGHRS and CDR2 YFSETQ come from the germline V gene. Here the CDR3 DNA reads TGCGCCAGCAGCTTTCCGTCACTAGCTCTTAGGGAGACCCAGTACTTC. It yields the protein CASSFPSLALRETQYF.

V gene TRBV7-8 combines with J gene TRBJ1-1; D unclear. The CDR3 runs to 15 residues. Germline V gene sequence: CDR1 SGHVS, CDR2 FQNEAQ. V dropped 4 bases and J dropped 0 bases, with 12 bases sitting between them. The CDR3 loop reads CASSWAGSMNTEAFF. Written as DNA, the CDR3 is TGTGCCAGCAGCTGGGCGGGATCTATGAACACTGAAGCTTTCTTT.

The rearrangement joins TRBV6-2 or TRBV6-3 to TRBJ2-5, with 7 bases lining up with TRBD2. Losses at the gene ends were 4 bases for V and 1 base for J; bases not matched to a gene: 6. The CDR3 has 15 amino acids. Germline V gene sequence: CDR1 MNHEY, CDR2 SVGEGT. In nucleotides, the CDR3 is TGTGCCAGCAGTTTCCAAGGCGGGGGCCAAGAGACCCAGTACTTC. Its translation: CASSFQGGGQETQYF.

The chain recombines TRBV6-6 with TRBJ2-5; D is uncertain. Trimming left V 2 bases short and J 2 bases short, with 9 bases between. CDR1 is MNHNY, CDR2 SVGAGI, per germline (reference sequence). This CDR3 is 14 amino acids long. CDR3 DNA: TGTGCCAGCAGTTACGATGTCGGACAAGAGACCCAGTACTTC. Encoded protein: CASSYDVGQETQYF.

V gene TRBV18 combines with J gene TRBJ2-1, with a weak D call TRBD1 (6 bases). Trimming shortened V by 2 bases and J by 5 bases, and 7 bases separated the two germline ends. The CDR3 consists of 13 residues. CDR1 is KGHSH and CDR2 is LQKENI in the germline V gene. Written as DNA, the CDR3 is TGTGCCAGCTCACCAGGACAGAACAATGAGCAGTTCTTC. Protein product: CASSPGQNNEQFF.

V usage is TRBV6-2 or TRBV6-3 and J usage is TRBJ1-5; 8 bases match TRBD1. V was pared by 2 bases and J by 7 bases, with 7 bases of the junction left unmatched. Germline V gene sequence: CDR1 MNHEY, CDR2 SVGEGT. This CDR3 has 15 amino acids. The CDR3 spells CASSYRGRGPQPQHF. CDR3 DNA sequence: TGTGCCAGCAGTTACCGTGGCAGGGGGCCCCAGCCCCAGCATTTT.